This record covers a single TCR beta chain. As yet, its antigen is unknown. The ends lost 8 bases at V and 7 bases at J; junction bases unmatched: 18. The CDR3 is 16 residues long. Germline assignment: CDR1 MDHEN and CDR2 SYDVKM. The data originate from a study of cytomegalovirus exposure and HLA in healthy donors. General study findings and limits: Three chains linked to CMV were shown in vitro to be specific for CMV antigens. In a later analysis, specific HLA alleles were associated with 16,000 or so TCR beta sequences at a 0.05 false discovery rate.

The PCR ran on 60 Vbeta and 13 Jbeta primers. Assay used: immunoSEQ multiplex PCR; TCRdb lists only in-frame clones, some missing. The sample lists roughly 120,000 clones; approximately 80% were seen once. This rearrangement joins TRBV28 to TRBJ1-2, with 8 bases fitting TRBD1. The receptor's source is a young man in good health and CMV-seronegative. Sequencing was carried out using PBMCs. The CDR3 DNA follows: TGTGCCAGCCCGATAAAGACCGCAGGGGGCGCGCGTGGCTACACCTTC. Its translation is CASPIKTAGGARGYTF.